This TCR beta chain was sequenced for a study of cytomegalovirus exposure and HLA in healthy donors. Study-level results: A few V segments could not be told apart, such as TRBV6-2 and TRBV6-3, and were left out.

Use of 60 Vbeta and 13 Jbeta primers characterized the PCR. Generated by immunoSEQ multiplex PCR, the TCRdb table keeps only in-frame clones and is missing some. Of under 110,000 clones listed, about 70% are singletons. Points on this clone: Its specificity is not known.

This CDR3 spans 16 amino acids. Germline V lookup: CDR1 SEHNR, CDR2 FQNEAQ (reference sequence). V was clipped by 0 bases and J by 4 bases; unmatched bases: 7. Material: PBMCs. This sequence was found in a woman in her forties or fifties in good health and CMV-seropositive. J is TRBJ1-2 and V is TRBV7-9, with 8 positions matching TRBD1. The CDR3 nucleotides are TGTGCCAGCAGCTTAGCGCGACAGGGGAATACCTATGGCTACACCTTC. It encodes CASSLARQGNTYGYTF.